This T cell receptor beta chain derives from a study of regulatory T cells in long-lasting Graves disease. V lost 0 bases and J 6 bases, leaving 9 bases between the germline ends. This CDR3 region has 13 residues. The germline CDR1 and CDR2 sequences are DFQATT and SNEGSKA (reference sequence). Study outcomes and limitations: Persistent disease preferred TRBV28, TRBJ1-2 and TRBJ2-5. For persistent Graves' patients, TCR diversity was lower than for newly diagnosed ones. Newly diagnosed patients shared about a thousand public clonotypes; persistent patients shared more than 2,500.

Researchers made TCR beta libraries by using iRepertoire HTBI primers and running Arm-PCR on CDR3 regions. Original analysis: Throughout the samples, researchers identified roughly 60 TRBV and some 13 TRBJ segments. TCRdb ran MiXCR on the multiplex PCR reads and lists one entry per CDR3 protein. The V and J calls come from TCRdb's annotation, not from the publication. The table shows hundreds of thousands of distinct CDR3 sequences, with 18% occurring only once. Time point defined: newly diagnosed GD, antithyroid drugs for less than 3 months. From RNA extracted from PBMCs, the TCR library was made. As regards this clonotype: The antigen remains unidentified.

Specimen: peripheral blood mononuclear cells (PBMCs), collected at new diagnosis, from a patient treated with antithyroid drugs. J is TRBJ1-5 and V is TRBV20-1; perhaps TRBD1 as D (6 bases). The origin of this receptor is a female donor with Graves disease. This CDR3 is CSARETGRQPQHF. The CDR3 DNA is TGCAGTGCTAGAGAAACAGGGCGTCAGCCCCAGCATTTT.